This T cell receptor (beta chain) was captured by sequencing in a study of CD8 T cells in ankylosing spondylitis. The study's findings and limits: Earlier studies detected some motif variants in reactive arthritis synovial fluid and blood. Those disease-linked clones were CD8+; they were also relatively rare in peripheral blood. Ankylosing spondylitis blood appeared to carry a characteristic TCR beta motif of roughly eight highly homologous variants. Researchers reportedly found disease-linked clones significantly enriched in matched ankylosing spondylitis synovial fluid.

The CDR3 extends over 16 amino acids. Trimming removed 4 bases at V and 4 bases at J, with 17 bases between. In germline, CDR1 is MGHRA, CDR2 YSYEKL. This clonotype was counted only a few times. The antigen remains undetermined. Quantitative barcoded 5'-RACE was used to prepare TCR beta libraries. MiXCR was run by TCRdb on the 5' RACE reads, yielding one entry per CDR3 protein. The repertoire has some 700,000 distinct CDR3 sequences, roughly 20% of them found once; the top ten carry about 19%. The chain combines TRBV4-1 with TRBJ1-5, with D possibly TRBD1 on 6 matching bases. Sequenced sample: blood, either unsorted or a sorted T cell fraction (not recorded which). This TCR derives from a male donor with ankylosing spondylitis. The CDR3 loop reads CASSPTSGRGNQPQHF. CDR3 nucleotide sequence: TGCGCCAGCAGCCCCACGTCAGGGAGGGGGAATCAGCCCCAGCATTTT.